This T cell receptor beta chain was retrieved from a study of CD8+CD57+ T cells in acquired aplastic anemia listed by TCRdb under 2018. Describing the broader study: Extracted DNA from sorted CD4+ and CD8+ cells averaged approximately 3 ug, ranging from about 0.17 to 27.4 ug. CD8+CD57+ expansion was defined as a frequency above the mean frequency observed in healthy subjects. The full study reports these points: Over 25 CD8+ CDR3 sequences were found in both patients and controls but appeared to be highly expressed in patients and within the immunodominant clones of the patients. CD8+ Simpson's diversity did not differ significantly between patients and healthy controls (P=0.060).

Flow cytometry had shown CD8+CD57+ cell expansion in the patients selected for sequencing. Every patient had severe acquired aplastic anemia, diagnosed using the International Study of Aplastic Anemia and Agranulocytosis and Camitta criteria. No therapy had been received by the patients at the time of blood sampling. TCR repertoires of sorted CD4+ and CD8+ blood T cells from severe aplastic anemia patients and healthy subjects were deep-sequenced in the study. In the USA, patient enrollment took place under clinicaltrials.gov protocols 00001620, 01623167, 00001397, 00071045, 00081523 and 00961064. Ficoll-Paque density gradient centrifugation was used to isolate peripheral blood mononuclear cells. Before DNA was extracted, CD4+ and CD8+ T cells were sorted using either FACS or magnetic beads. The CDR3 numbers 15 residues from cysteine through phenylalanine. The DNA shown is the 45-base CDR3, in frame from base 1. CDR1 and CDR2 are read off the germline V gene (reference sequence) as LNHNV and YYDKDF. Relative to germline, V is 5 bases shorter and J is 2 bases shorter, with 13 bases between their ends.

As for this clonotype: Its antigen target is currently unknown. The record has no base qualities; no much larger clone is one base away.

Profiling of TCR beta VDJ combinations and CDR3 sequences used genomic DNA as the template. An Illumina HiSeq 2000 was used for TCR repertoire sequencing. In the original analysis: Repertoire assessment relied on Simpson's diversity index, CDR3 size and DJ length profiles, and TRBV/TRBJ rearrangement plots. The immunodominant clone was defined as the most abundant DNA sequence in deep sequencing data. CDR3 amino acid sequences were screened for sharing across subjects and compared with published repertoires and the VDJdb database. Clones were called with MiXCR by TCRdb after fastp trimmed the public reads at Q25, and only in-frame beta chains were retained. Records with the same CDR3 protein are collapsed into one entry carrying the most frequent genes and DNA. TCRdb, rather than the study authors, made the V and J calls. The sample data list roughly 290,000 distinct CDR3 sequences, and approximately 58% of these were observed just once. The ten most abundant clones make up under 1.5% of the sample.

The sequenced sample consisted of sorted CD4+, CD8+, or CD8+CD57+ T cells (not recorded which) from PBMCs. The V and J segments used are TRBV15 and TRBJ1-5; the D gene is unclear. The source of this sequence is a human donor with aplastic anemia. This receptor has the CDR3 CATSLLSPGNQPQHF. The DNA is TGTGCCACCAGCCTTTTAAGTCCGGGCAATCAGCCCCAGCATTTT.